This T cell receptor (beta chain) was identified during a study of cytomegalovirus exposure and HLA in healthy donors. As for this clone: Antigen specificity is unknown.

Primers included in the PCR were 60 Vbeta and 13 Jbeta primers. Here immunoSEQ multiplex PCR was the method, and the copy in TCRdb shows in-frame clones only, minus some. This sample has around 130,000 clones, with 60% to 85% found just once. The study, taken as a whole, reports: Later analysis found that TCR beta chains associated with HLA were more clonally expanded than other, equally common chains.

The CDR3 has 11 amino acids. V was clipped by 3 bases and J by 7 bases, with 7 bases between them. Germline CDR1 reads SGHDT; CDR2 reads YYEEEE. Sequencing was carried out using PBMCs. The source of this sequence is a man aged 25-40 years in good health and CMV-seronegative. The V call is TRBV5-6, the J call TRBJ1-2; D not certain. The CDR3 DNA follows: TGTGCCAGCAGCTCGGTTACTGGCTACACCTTC. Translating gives CASSSVTGYTF. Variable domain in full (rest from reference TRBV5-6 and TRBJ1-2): DAGVTQSPTHLIKTRGQQVTLRCSPKSGHDTVSWYQQALGQGPQFIFQYYEEEERQRGNFPDRFSGHQFPNYSSELNVNALLLGDSALYLCASSSVTGYTFGSGTRLTVV.